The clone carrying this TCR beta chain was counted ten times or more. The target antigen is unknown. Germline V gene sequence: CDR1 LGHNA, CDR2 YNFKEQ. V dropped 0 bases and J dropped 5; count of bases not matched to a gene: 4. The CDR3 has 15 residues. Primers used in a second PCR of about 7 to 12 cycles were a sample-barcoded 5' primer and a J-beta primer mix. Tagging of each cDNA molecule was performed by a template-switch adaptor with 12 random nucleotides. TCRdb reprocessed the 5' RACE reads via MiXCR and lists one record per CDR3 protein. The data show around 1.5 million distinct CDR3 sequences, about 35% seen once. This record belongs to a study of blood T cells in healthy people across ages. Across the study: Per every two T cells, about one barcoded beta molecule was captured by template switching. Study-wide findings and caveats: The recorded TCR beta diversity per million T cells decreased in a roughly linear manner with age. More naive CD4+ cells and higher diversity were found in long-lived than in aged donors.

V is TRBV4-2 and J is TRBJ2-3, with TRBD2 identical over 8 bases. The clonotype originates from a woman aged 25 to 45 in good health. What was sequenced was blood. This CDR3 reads CASSQEAGGVDTQYF. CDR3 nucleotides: TGTGCCAGCAGCCAAGAGGCGGGAGGAGTAGATACGCAGTATTTT.